The entry that follows covers one T cell receptor (beta chain) sequence. The antigen remains undetermined. The source of the sample is a study of T cells expressing NK-cell markers. Study at large: Cells sorted as CD3+CD56+NKG2C+, CD3+CD56+NKG2C- and CD3+CD56-NKG2C+ T cells supplied the TCR beta repertoires.

5'RACE template switching built TCR beta cDNA with unique molecular identifiers. One entry per CDR3 protein, without DNA, is what TCRdb gives after re-calling the 5' RACE reads. This sample's table has hundreds of thousands of distinct CDR3 sequences. Germline CDR1 GTSNPN, CDR2 SVGIG (reference sequence). This CDR3 is 18 amino acids long. Study-level points and caveats: It remained uncertain whether the expanded NKG2C+ T cell clones were specific for HCMV antigens.

The rearrangement uses TRBV30 and TRBJ2-6. The sequencing sample was made of blood T cells: a sorted CD56 or NKG2C T cell subset, CD4+ or CD8+ T cells, or bulk PBMC T cells (not recorded which). The sequence was collected from a man aged 18 to 29 in good health. The CDR3 sequence: CAWSATRQLSSGANVLTF.